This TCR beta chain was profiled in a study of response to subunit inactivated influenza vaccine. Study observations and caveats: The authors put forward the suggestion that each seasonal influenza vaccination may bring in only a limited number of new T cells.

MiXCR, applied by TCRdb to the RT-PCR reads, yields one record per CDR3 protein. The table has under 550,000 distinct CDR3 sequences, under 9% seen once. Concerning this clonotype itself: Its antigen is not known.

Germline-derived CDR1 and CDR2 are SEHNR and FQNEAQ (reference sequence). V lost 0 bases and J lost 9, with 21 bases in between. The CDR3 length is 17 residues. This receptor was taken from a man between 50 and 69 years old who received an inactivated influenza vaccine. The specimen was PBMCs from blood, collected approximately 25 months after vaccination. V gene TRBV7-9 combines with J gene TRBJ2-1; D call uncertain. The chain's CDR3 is CASSLAARTSRFSEQFF. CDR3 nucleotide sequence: TGTGCCAGCAGCTTAGCGGCGAGGACCTCCCGTTTCAGTGAGCAGTTCTTC.